This TCR beta chain was documented in a study of blood T cell repertoires in COVID-19. As for the study in general: Spain, Italy and the United States supplied samples that represented acute and convalescent COVID-19. In each case, the material was cDNA or gDNA derived from T cells, B-cell-depleted T cells, or PBMCs.

In the original processing: Estimates of nucleated cell counts were drawn from the amplification of reference gene primers. Sequencing was performed with immunoSEQ multiplex PCR; in TCRdb, only in-frame clones are kept and a portion is missing. That table gives V, J and clone size, and the DNA gave D and trimming. The data show more than 200,000 clones, 86% seen once. The CDR3 runs 16 residues. From germline, CDR1 is LGHNA and CDR2 YSLEER. Trimming took 0 bases from V and 4 from J; bases not matched to a gene: 6. This chain links TRBV4-3 with TRBJ2-5; TRBD2 agrees at 9 bases. The TCR was taken from a woman in her forties or fifties with acute or convalescent COVID-19. Material for sequencing was peripheral blood. The CDR3 region is CASSQEGAGGRETQYF. The CDR3 DNA follows: TGCGCCAGCAGCCAAGAAGGAGCGGGAGGCCGAGAGACCCAGTACTTC.